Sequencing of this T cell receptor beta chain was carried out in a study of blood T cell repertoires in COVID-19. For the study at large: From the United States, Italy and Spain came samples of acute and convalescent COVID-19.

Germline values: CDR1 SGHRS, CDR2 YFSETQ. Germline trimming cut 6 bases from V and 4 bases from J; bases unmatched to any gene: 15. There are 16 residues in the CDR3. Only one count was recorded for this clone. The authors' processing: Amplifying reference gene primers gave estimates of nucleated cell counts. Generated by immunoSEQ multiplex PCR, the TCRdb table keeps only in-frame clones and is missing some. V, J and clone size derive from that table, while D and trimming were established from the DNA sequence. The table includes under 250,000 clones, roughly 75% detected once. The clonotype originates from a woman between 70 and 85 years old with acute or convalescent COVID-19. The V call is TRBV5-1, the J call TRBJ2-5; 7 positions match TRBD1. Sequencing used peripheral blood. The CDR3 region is CASTKGQGQYRETQYF. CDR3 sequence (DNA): TGCGCCAGCACCAAGGGCCAGGGACAGTACCGAGAGACCCAGTACTTC. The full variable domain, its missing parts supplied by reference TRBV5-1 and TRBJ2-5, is KAGVTQTPRYLIKTRGQQVTLSCSPISGHRSVSWYQQTPGQGLQFLFEYFSETQRNKGNFPGRFSGRQFSNSRSEMNVSTLELGDSALYLCASTKGQGQYRETQYFGPGTRLLVL.